This T cell receptor (beta chain) was found in a study of control samples from healthy donors and cancer patients. Germline loops: CDR1 SGHAT, CDR2 FQDESV (reference sequence). V lost 5 bases and J lost 4, with 11 bases in between. There are 14 residues in the CDR3. The data were produced by immunoSEQ multiplex PCR, yet TCRdb's version contains in-frame clones alone and is incomplete. The table lists approximately 97,000 clones, around four fifths of them singletons. Input material: blood. The receptor's source is a man aged 30 to 39 in good health. This rearrangement joins TRBV11-1 to TRBJ2-2, with D perhaps TRBD1 or TRBD2 (5 bases each). The CDR3 loop is CASSDWDGTGELFF. The DNA for the CDR3 is TGTGCCAGCAGCGACTGGGACGGCACCGGGGAGCTGTTTTTT.